This T cell receptor (beta chain) was captured in a study of post-analysis software for immune sequencing data. On the study more broadly: There were relapsing-remitting, secondary progressive and progressive-relapsing multiple sclerosis among the disease courses included.

CDR3 length equals 14 residues. The V gene lost 4 bases and the J gene lost 3 bases, with 13 bases spanning the gap. Germline CDR1 MDHEN, CDR2 SYDVKM. Study observations and caveats: In multiple sclerosis, normalized Chao1 diversity was significantly below that of controls. Elevated frequency relative to controls characterized four or five TRBV segments in patients, TRBV5-6, TRBV5-1 and TRBV20-1 among them. The F measure placed samples prepared in the same batch into strongly shared clusters.

Unique molecular identifiers tagged the TCR beta cDNA libraries. MiXCR, applied by TCRdb to the PCR reads, yields one record per CDR3 protein. This table holds about 770,000 distinct CDR3 sequences, just over 45% found once. With respect to this clonotype: As yet, its antigen is unknown.

This chain connects TRBV28 to TRBJ2-7, with a possible D match to TRBD2 (6 bases). Sequencing was done on a sample of blood. The sequence came from a girl aged 5-17 years with multiple sclerosis. CDR3 nucleotides: TGTGCCAGCAGTTACCGGGAGACTTACTACGAGCAGTACTTC. This gives the protein CASSYRETYYEQYF.